This passage covers 28 T cell receptor beta chains from one sample sequenced in a study of CD8 T cells in Susac syndrome. The RNA, 0.5 to 1 ug, was put through reverse transcription using random hexamers. TCRdb called the immunoSEQ multiplex PCR reads again in MiXCR, with one record for every CDR3 protein. The repertoire consists of some 220,000 distinct CDR3 sequences, with 95% occurring once and the leading ten covering 0.085% to 0.095%. Sequencing input: CD4+ T cells from PBMCs. The receptors here all came from a human donor with multiple sclerosis.

This chain joins TRBV27 and TRBJ2-1; a weak D match, TRBD2 (5 bases). Per the germline V gene, CDR1 is MNHEY and CDR2 is SMNVEV (reference sequence). The CDR3 has 15 residues. V dropped 5 bases and J dropped 4 bases, with 15 bases sitting between them. The CDR3 spells CASSIDGIRYNEQFF. Here the CDR3 DNA reads TGTGCCAGCAGTATTGACGGGATAAGATACAATGAGCAGTTCTTC.

The chain uses TRBV27 and TRBJ2-7, with D possibly being TRBD1 (8 bases). Trimming cost V 7 bases and J 3 bases, with 16 bases left between them. This CDR3 contains 14 residues. Per germline, CDR1 MNHEY and CDR2 SMNVEV (reference sequence). CDR3 in DNA: TGTGCCAGCAAGGGGGGGACAGGCCTCTACGAGCAGTACTTC. Translated: CASKGGTGLYEQYF.

This clonotype was seen more than once but under ten times. V gene TRBV12-3 or TRBV12-4 combines with J gene TRBJ2-1; D ambiguous. V was shortened by 2 bases and J by 9 bases, with 5 bases between the two germline ends. This CDR3 is 11 amino acids long. The CDR3 loop reads CASSLTGEQFF. The CDR3, as DNA: TGTGCCAGCAGTTTAACGGGTGAGCAGTTCTTC.

V usage is TRBV30 and J usage is TRBJ1-1, with 8 nucleotides matching TRBD1. V gave up 2 bases and J gave up 10 bases; unmatched junction bases: 15. The CDR3 has 15 residues. Germline V gene sequence: CDR1 GTSNPN, CDR2 SVGIG (reference sequence). The DNA of the CDR3 is TGTGCCTGGAGTCGCCAGACAGGGGCATTGAGTAGAGCTTTCTTT. Translated: CAWSRQTGALSRAFF.

The V and J genes are TRBV7-2 and TRBJ2-5; TRBD2 matches 12 bases. The length of the CDR3 is 17 residues. CDR1 and CDR2 (germline): SGHTA, FQGNSA. The junction had 7 bases not matched to a gene; V was cut back by 1 base and J by 4 bases. The CDR3 sequence: CASSLVSSGGALETQYF. The DNA of the CDR3 is TGTGCCAGCAGCTTAGTGTCTAGCGGGGGGGCCCTAGAGACCCAGTACTTC.

The gene calls are TRBV20-1 and TRBJ1-5, with unresolved D. This CDR3 is built from 13 residues. CDR1 is DFQATT, CDR2 SNEGSKA, per germline (reference sequence). The V and J ends lost 0 bases and 6 bases respectively, with 9 bases between them. The CDR3 DNA sequence: TGCAGTGCTAGAGAGGGCAGTGGTCAGCCCCAGCATTTT. As protein: CSAREGSGQPQHF.

The table lists this clonotype with a count of one. The rearrangement uses TRBV11-2 and TRBJ1-2; 7 nucleotides agree with TRBD1. Germline V lookup: CDR1 SGHAT, CDR2 FQNNGV. The CDR3 runs to 15 residues. V trimming: 4 bases; J trimming: 3 bases; junction bases outside the gene matches: 8. The CDR3 sequence: CASSSRQGGDYGYTF. CDR3 nucleotides: TGTGCCAGCAGCTCCCGACAGGGAGGGGACTATGGCTACACCTTC.

This chain joins TRBV30 and TRBJ2-1; 8 nucleotides agree with TRBD2. The V gene's germline CDR1 is GTSNPN and CDR2 SVGIG (reference sequence). Germline trimming cut 3 bases from V and 6 bases from J; bases unmatched to any gene: 7. The CDR3 has 14 residues. This CDR3 reads CAWRKAGVSNEQFF. For the CDR3, the DNA is TGTGCCTGGAGGAAAGCGGGAGTTTCCAATGAGCAGTTCTTC.

This chain's CDR3 is CASTGTSGVNEQFF. Written as DNA, the CDR3 is TGTGCCAGCACCGGGACTAGCGGGGTCAATGAGCAGTTCTTC. The chain uses TRBV3-1 and TRBJ2-1, with 13 nucleotides matching TRBD2. V lost 7 bases, J lost 6 bases, and 3 bases stayed unmatched. Germline assignment: CDR1 LGHDT and CDR2 YNNKEL (reference sequence). The CDR3 is 14 residues long.

The chain joins TRBV5-6 to TRBJ1-2, with D perhaps matching TRBD1 (6 bases). Looked up from germline, CDR1 is SGHDT and CDR2 is YYEEEE. The CDR3 runs to 14 residues. Trimming cost V 2 bases and J 6 bases, with 14 bases left between them. This CDR3 is CASSFRSGTHGYTF. The DNA for the CDR3 is TGTGCCAGCAGCTTCCGGTCAGGGACACATGGCTACACCTTC.

The chain employs TRBV28 and TRBJ2-7; TRBD1 aligns across 9 bases. This CDR3 comprises 15 residues. Trimming removed 6 bases from V and 3 bases from J; junction bases left unmatched: 9. The germline CDR1 and CDR2 sequences are MDHEN and SYDVKM. The CDR3 DNA reads TGTGCCAGCAGCAGATGGGCGGGACAGGGCTACGAGCAGTACTTC. It specifies CASSRWAGQGYEQYF.

The V call is TRBV7-2, the J call TRBJ2-1; D is unresolved. Trimming removed 2 bases from V and 0 bases from J, with 8 bases in between. The CDR3 is 15 residues long. The germline gives CDR1 SGHTA, CDR2 FQGNSA. CDR3 bases: TGTGCCAGCAGCTTACTTGTAAGCTCCTACAATGAGCAGTTCTTC. This encodes CASSLLVSSYNEQFF.

This clonotype was found once. The CDR3 loop reads CASSPGTRAPTDTQYF. The CDR3 bases are TGCGCCAGCAGCCCGGGGACTAGGGCCCCCACAGATACGCAGTATTTT. J is TRBJ2-3 and V is TRBV5-1; 8 nucleotides agree with TRBD2. Losses at the gene ends were 4 bases for V and 2 bases for J; bases not matched to a gene: 9. CDR1 SGHRS and CDR2 YFSETQ come from the germline V gene. The CDR3 runs to 16 residues.

The chain links TRBV23-1 to TRBJ1-5, with D unclear. TRBV23-1 is flagged as an ORF with uncertain function. V gave up 4 bases and J gave up 4 bases, with 2 bases separating them. The CDR3 spans 11 residues. The CDR3 DNA reads TGCGCCAGCAGTCGGAATCAGCCCCAGCATTTT. It yields the protein CASSRNQPQHF.

This rearrangement joins TRBV28 to TRBJ1-2, with D maybe TRBD1 (5 bases). The CDR3 is 14 residues long. With 1 base removed from V and 5 bases from J, the gap between germline ends came to 11 bases. Germline V CDR1 and CDR2: MDHEN, SYDVKM. CDR3 sequence (DNA): TGTGCCAGCAGTTTATCCCTGGGGGAGTATGGCTACACCTTC. This translates into CASSLSLGEYGYTF.

This chain connects TRBV24-1 to TRBJ2-3; no clear D gene. Trimming pared 2 bases from V and 3 bases from J, leaving 8 bases between. The CDR3 runs to 14 residues. The V gene's germline CDR1 is KGHDR and CDR2 SFDVKD. The chain's CDR3 is CATSDSGVTDTQYF. CDR3 DNA sequence: TGTGCCACCAGTGATTCCGGCGTGACAGATACGCAGTATTTT.

The chain recombines TRBV9 with TRBJ2-3, with 13 bases matching TRBD2. The ends lost 4 bases at V and 6 bases at J; junction bases unmatched: 11. CDR1 and CDR2 from the germline V gene are SGDLS and YYNGEE. CDR3 length equals 17 residues. The CDR3 region has the DNA TGTGCCAGCAGCCCTTCGACTAGCGGGAGGATTAGGGATACGCAGTATTTT. This sequence encodes CASSPSTSGRIRDTQYF.

V usage is TRBV14 and J usage is TRBJ1-5; D perhaps matches TRBD1 (5 bases). The CDR3 covers 15 residues. V was trimmed by 4 bases and J by 2 bases, leaving 12 bases between them. Germline CDR1 reads SGHDN; CDR2 reads FVKESK. CDR3 amino acids: CASSLAGRGNQPQHF. In nucleotides, the CDR3 is TGTGCCAGCAGCCTAGCCGGCAGGGGCAATCAGCCCCAGCATTTT.

The chain links TRBV20-1 to TRBJ2-7, with 13 bases matching TRBD2. The CDR3 runs to 14 residues. The V gene's germline CDR1 is DFQATT and CDR2 SNEGSKA (reference sequence). V dropped 3 bases and J dropped 5; count of bases not matched to a gene: 4. The CDR3 coding sequence is TGCAGTGCTAGGAAACTAGCGGGGGGGCACGAGCAGTACTTC. It translates to CSARKLAGGHEQYF.

The rearrangement links TRBV7-2 to TRBJ2-7; D gene uncertain. Germline V CDR1 and CDR2: SGHTA, FQGNSA. The CDR3 loop spans 12 amino acids. With 5 bases removed from V and 2 bases from J, the gap between germline ends came to 7 bases. The CDR3 DNA follows: TGTGCCAGCAGCCGCACCACCTACGAGCAGTACTTC. Encoded protein: CASSRTTYEQYF.

The J gene is TRBJ1-4, the V gene TRBV3-1; unclear D gene. In germline, CDR1 is LGHDT, CDR2 YNNKEL (reference sequence). The CDR3 length is 14 residues. V lost 2 bases and J lost 5, with 9 bases in between. The CDR3 DNA sequence: TGTGCCAGCAGCCAATCGGACCAGAATGAAAAACTGTTTTTT. As protein: CASSQSDQNEKLFF.

The V gene is TRBV29-1, the J gene TRBJ2-1; 8 bases fit TRBD1. Per germline, CDR1 SQVTM and CDR2 ANQGSEA. Trimming at V came to 6 bases and at J to 3 bases, leaving 4 bases not matched to a gene. There are 13 residues in the CDR3. The CDR3 protein is CSVRTGHYNEQFF. The CDR3 coding sequence is TGCAGCGTCCGGACAGGGCACTACAATGAGCAGTTCTTC.

The V gene is TRBV19, the J gene TRBJ1-1; no definite D call. Germline CDR1 reads LNHDA; CDR2 reads SQIVND (reference sequence). The V and J ends lost 7 bases and 5 bases respectively, with 17 bases between them. The CDR3 contains 14 residues. The chain's CDR3 is CASIPGRIPTEAFF. The CDR3 coding sequence is TGTGCCAGTATCCCTGGGAGGATACCGACTGAAGCTTTCTTT. Supplemented by reference TRBV19 and TRBJ1-1, the full variable domain reads DGGITQSPKYLFRKEGQNVTLSCEQNLNHDAMYWYRQDPGQGLRLIYYSQIVNDFQKGDIAEGYSVSREKKESFPLTVTSAQKNPTAFYLCASIPGRIPTEAFFGQGTRLTVV.

The CDR3 nucleotides read TGTGCCAGCAGCCCGCCTGGATGGAACTATGGCTACACCTTC. The encoded protein is CASSPPGWNYGYTF. The chain is built from TRBV3-1 and TRBJ1-2; D not certain. V was clipped by 4 bases and J by 2 bases, with 11 bases between them. Germline V gene lookup returns CDR1 LGHDT and CDR2 YNNKEL (reference sequence). This CDR3 is 14 amino acids long.

The gene calls are TRBV15 and TRBJ2-1; D perhaps matches TRBD2 (6 bases). Trimming removed 8 bases at V and 2 bases at J, with 16 bases between. Germline CDR1 reads LNHNV; CDR2 reads YYDKDF (reference sequence). This CDR3 region has 15 residues. The CDR3 DNA follows: TGTGCCACCGGTCGGGAGTCGGTACCCTACAATGAGCAGTTCTTC. Its translation: CATGRESVPYNEQFF.

The rearrangement joins TRBV3-1 to TRBJ2-3; 9 nucleotides align to TRBD2. CDR3 length equals 13 residues. The germline CDR1 and CDR2 sequences are LGHDT and YNNKEL (reference sequence). J was trimmed by 10 bases and V by 3 bases; bases with no gene match: 5. DNA for the CDR3: TGTGCCAGCAGCCAGACTAGCGGAAAGGCGCAGTATTTT. Translating it yields CASSQTSGKAQYF.

V is TRBV30 and J is TRBJ1-5, with a tentative D call TRBD1 (5 bases). Germline CDR1 and CDR2: GTSNPN and SVGIG (reference sequence). Trimming cost V 0 bases and J 2 bases, with 5 bases left between them. The CDR3 has 13 amino acids. Here the CDR3 reads CAWSVTGNQPQHF. The CDR3 nucleotides read TGTGCCTGGAGTGTGACAGGCAATCAGCCCCAGCATTTT.

This chain links TRBV29-1 with TRBJ1-1; D is possibly TRBD1 (5 bases). Looked up from germline, CDR1 is SQVTM and CDR2 is ANQGSEA. Deletions cut 4 bases from V and 3 bases from J, with 9 bases between. This CDR3 contains 12 residues. The CDR3 loop is CSVGKGDTEAFF. CDR3 bases: TGCAGCGTTGGTAAAGGGGACACTGAAGCTTTCTTT.